Shown below are 21 T cell receptor beta chains from a single sample sequenced in a study of blood T cells in healthy people across ages. Then a second PCR, running roughly 7 to 11 cycles, was carried out with a sample-barcoded 5' primer and a J-beta primer mix. TCRdb re-called the 5' RACE reads with MiXCR, one entry per CDR3 protein. The sample has more than 1,400,000 distinct CDR3 sequences, approximately 42% seen once; the top ten hold 7.9%. Sample: blood. These receptors were obtained from a young woman in good health.

This chain links TRBV10-3 with TRBJ2-3; D possibly uses TRBD1 or TRBD2 (6 bases each). The CDR3 covers 14 residues. Germline assignment: CDR1 ENHRY and CDR2 SYGVKD. The CDR3 bases are TGTACCACCCGGACTCCCCGGGGGCCGGATACGCAGTATTTT. Translation: CTTRTPRGPDTQYF.

This chain links TRBV5-1 with TRBJ2-7; TRBD1 matches 7 bases. J gave up 0 bases and V 3 bases, and 12 bases lay outside the gene matches. Germline assignment: CDR1 SGHRS and CDR2 YFSETQ. The length of the CDR3 is 17 residues. The CDR3 DNA sequence: TGCGCCAGCAGCTACACCTCCGGGACAGTGAGCTCCTACGAGCAGTACTTC. Translating it yields CASSYTSGTVSSYEQYF.

This chain links TRBV25-1 with TRBJ1-5; the D is unclear. Looked up from germline, CDR1 is MGHDK and CDR2 is SYGVNS. The length of the CDR3 is 15 residues. Trimming took off 1 base at V and 5 bases at J, with 12 bases between the two ends. The CDR3 nucleotides are TGTGCCAGCAGTGAATCGGTGGTTTTCGATCAGCCCCAGCATTTT. Translated, it gives CASSESVVFDQPQHF.

The sample holds a few counts of this clonotype. The chain recombines TRBV28 with TRBJ2-1, with TRBD2 identical over 8 bases. The CDR3 contains 15 residues. V shed 5 bases and J 7 bases; nucleotides not matched to a gene: 10. The germline gives CDR1 MDHEN, CDR2 SYDVKM. This CDR3 is CASSPAGGEGNEQFF. CDR3 nucleotide sequence: TGTGCCAGCAGTCCCGCGGGGGGCGAGGGGAATGAGCAGTTCTTC.

This clonotype was recorded a few times. The rearrangement uses TRBV10-3 and TRBJ2-2; the D call may be TRBD1 or TRBD2 (5 bases each). The CDR3 sequence is 16 residues long. Germline V gene data show CDR1 as ENHRY and CDR2 as SYGVKD. V lost 1 base, J lost 5 bases, and 14 bases lay in between. CDR3: CAISELGPTPTGELFF. CDR3 DNA sequence: TGTGCCATCAGTGAGTTGGGACCCACTCCAACCGGGGAGCTGTTTTTT.

This rearrangement joins TRBV11-2 to TRBJ2-5; TRBD1 might be the D (6 bases). V was trimmed by 5 bases and J by 11 bases, leaving 21 bases between them. CDR1 is SGHAT and CDR2 is FQNNGV in the germline V gene. The CDR3 runs to 14 residues. CDR3 region: CASSDGQFTNEQYF. The CDR3 DNA reads as TGTGCCAGCAGCGATGGACAGTTTACTAATGAGCAGTACTTC.

V gene TRBV20-1 combines with J gene TRBJ2-7; 7 positions agree with TRBD2. CDR1 is DFQATT, CDR2 SNEGSKA, per germline (reference sequence). This CDR3 is built from 12 residues. J lost 6 bases, V lost 3 bases, and 5 bases had no gene match. This CDR3 is CSARAGASEQYF. As DNA, the CDR3 is TGCAGTGCTAGGGCGGGAGCCTCCGAGCAGTACTTC.

This clonotype was seen a handful of times. The chain employs TRBV3-1 and TRBJ1-2; 9 positions agree with TRBD1. With 2 bases clipped from V and 6 bases from J, the junction kept 7 bases outside the gene matches. The CDR3 is made up of 15 amino acids. Germline values: CDR1 LGHDT, CDR2 YNNKEL (reference sequence). DNA of the CDR3: TGTGCCAGCAGCCAATTCAACACAGGGGGCGATGGCTACACCTTC. This codes for CASSQFNTGGDGYTF.

The rearrangement links TRBV10-3 to TRBJ2-3; D is possibly TRBD2 (5 bases). CDR1 and CDR2 from the germline V gene are ENHRY and SYGVKD. Trimming cost V 10 bases and J 9 bases, with 14 bases left between them. CDR3 length equals 11 residues. CDR3 sequence: CATAERETQYF. CDR3 DNA sequence: TGTGCCACAGCCGAGAGGGAGACGCAGTATTTT.

V usage is TRBV7-2 and J usage is TRBJ2-7, with D maybe TRBD2 (7 bases). The CDR3 runs 17 residues. Trimming left V 5 bases short and J 2 bases short, with 22 bases between. Per germline, CDR1 SGHTA and CDR2 FQGNSA. CDR3 region: CASSRSGGAGVTYEQYF. DNA for the CDR3: TGTGCCAGCAGCCGCTCCGGGGGCGCGGGAGTTACCTACGAGCAGTACTTC.

This clonotype showed up just once. This chain connects TRBV5-1 to TRBJ1-2, with 9 nucleotides matching TRBD1. The CDR3 spans 14 residues. Germline CDR1 SGHRS, CDR2 YFSETQ. The junction had 5 bases not matched to a gene; V was cut back by 4 bases and J by 4 bases. The CDR3 DNA is TGCGCCAGCAGCGGAACGGGACAGGGCTATGGCTACACCTTC. Its protein product is CASSGTGQGYGYTF.

Only a few counts were recorded for this clonotype. This chain joins TRBV7-9 and TRBJ2-1, with TRBD2 matching 8 bases. V was clipped by 3 bases and J by 3 bases; unmatched bases: 7. Germline V gives CDR1 SEHNR, CDR2 FQNEAQ (reference sequence). This CDR3 region has 16 residues. CDR3 sequence (DNA): TGTGCCAGCAGCTTGCCGCGACTAGCGAGCTACAATGAGCAGTTCTTC. This codes for CASSLPRLASYNEQFF.

V is TRBV6-5 and J is TRBJ1-6, with 10 bases that match TRBD1. The CDR3 is 14 residues long. J was trimmed by 6 bases and V by 7 bases; bases with no gene match: 3. Germline V gives CDR1 MNHEY, CDR2 SVGAGI. CDR3 DNA sequence: TGTGCCAGCAAGAGGACAGGGGGTAATTCACCCCTCCACTTT. Translation: CASKRTGGNSPLHF.

The chain employs TRBV7-9 and TRBJ1-5, with D maybe TRBD1 (6 bases). V gave up 5 bases and J gave up 4 bases, with 15 bases separating them. CDR1 SEHNR and CDR2 FQNEAQ come from the germline V gene (reference sequence). The CDR3 is 15 residues long. The CDR3 sequence: CASSPQGMTNQPQHF. In DNA, the CDR3 is TGTGCCAGCAGCCCCCAGGGGATGACAAATCAGCCCCAGCATTTT.

This chain connects TRBV20-1 to TRBJ2-2, with 9 bases that match TRBD2. This CDR3 spans 15 amino acids. V lost 2 bases and J lost 2; bases outside the gene matches: 3. Germline V gives CDR1 DFQATT, CDR2 SNEGSKA (reference sequence). The DNA of the CDR3 is TGCAGTGCTAGACAAGCGGGAGGTAACACCGGGGAGCTGTTTTTT. As protein: CSARQAGGNTGELFF.

The chain has TRBV9 and TRBJ2-1; 8 bases line up with TRBD2. After removal of 0 bases from V and 5 bases from J, the junction contained 10 bases not matched to a gene. Germline V gives CDR1 SGDLS, CDR2 YYNGEE. The CDR3 totals 17 residues. As DNA, the CDR3 is TGTGCCAGCAGCGTAGAGTTGAGCGGGAGAGGGGACAATGAGCAGTTCTTC. Its protein product is CASSVELSGRGDNEQFF. The full variable domain, its missing parts supplied by reference TRBV9 and TRBJ2-1, is DSGVTQTPKHLITATGQRVTLRCSPRSGDLSVYWYQQSLDQGLQFLIQYYNGEERAKGNILERFSAQQFPDLHSELNLSSLELGDSALYFCASSVELSGRGDNEQFFGPGTRLTVL.

Points on this clonotype: The junction differs from germline at one of its ends, possibly a read error. V and J are TRBV7-9 and TRBJ2-3; D is uncertain. The CDR3 covers 12 residues. Germline V lookup: CDR1 SEHNR, CDR2 FQNEAQ (reference sequence). CDR3 region: CASSLSTDRQYF. CDR3 DNA: TGTGCCAGCAGCTTATCCACAGATAGGCAGTATTTT. The full variable domain, completed using reference TRBV7-9 and TRBJ2-3, is DTGVSQNPRHKITKRGQNVTFRCDPISEHNRLYWYRQTLGQGPEFLTYFQNEAQLEKSRLLSDRFSAERPKGSFSTLEIQRTEQGDSAMYLCASSLSTDRQYFGPGTRLTVL.

This chain connects TRBV30 to TRBJ2-1; no definite D call. The CDR3 is made up of 12 amino acids. Germline V lookup: CDR1 GTSNPN, CDR2 SVGIG (reference sequence). The V end was cut by 6 bases, the J end by 6 bases, with 12 bases between. This CDR3 reads CACSGWGNEQFF. The CDR3 nucleotides read TGTGCCTGTTCCGGGTGGGGCAATGAGCAGTTCTTC.

V gene TRBV7-3 combines with J gene TRBJ2-2, with D perhaps being TRBD1 or TRBD2 (5 bases each). CDR1 SGHTA and CDR2 FQGTGA come from the germline V gene. This CDR3 comprises 15 residues. V dropped 6 bases and J dropped 3 bases, with 14 bases sitting between them. The CDR3 reads CASSPGRDHTGELFF. The CDR3, as DNA: TGTGCCAGCAGTCCCGGAAGGGACCACACCGGGGAGCTGTTTTTT.

This clonotype was found a few times. This chain connects TRBV6-5 to TRBJ2-3, with TRBD2 matching over 9 bases. This CDR3 region has 16 residues. Unmatched junction bases numbered 11, after V lost 8 bases and J lost 2 bases. From germline, CDR1 is MNHEY and CDR2 SVGAGI. The CDR3 DNA follows: TGTGCCAGCGGCCAAGTAAGCGGGAGGCCCACAGATACGCAGTATTTT. Translated, it gives CASGQVSGRPTDTQYF.

This rearrangement joins TRBV27 to TRBJ2-2, with 10 bases aligning to TRBD2. The V gene end was trimmed by 10 bases and the J gene end by 8 bases; junction bases not matched to a gene: 13. The CDR3 spans 15 residues. Germline V lookup: CDR1 MNHEY, CDR2 SMNVEV (reference sequence). Here the CDR3 reads CATRRASGSGGELFF. CDR3 coding DNA: TGTGCCACCCGAAGGGCTAGCGGGAGCGGAGGGGAGCTGTTTTTT.